This record covers a single TCR beta chain. What it recognizes is unknown. Germline V gives CDR1 MDHEN, CDR2 SYDVKM. The CDR3 is made up of 12 amino acids. Deletions cut 3 bases from V and 7 bases from J, with 9 bases between. The sample originates from a study of shared clonotypes between healthy human individuals. For the study at large: Three plates were used per donor for CD4 naive, three for CD4 memory, two for CD8 naive and one for CD8 memory.

Assay: immunoSEQ multiplex PCR; the TCRdb copy retains only in-frame clones and omits some. The profile shows roughly 120,000 clones, about two thirds of them singletons. Findings and caveats of the study: Sorted-subset sequencing, rarefaction showed, was incomplete despite large depth.

The receptor was isolated from a woman aged 30 to 39 in good health. Sequencing input: memory CD8+ T cells sorted from blood. Indicated subset: CD45RO+ cells pooled with CCR7-negative TemRA cells. V usage is TRBV28 and J usage is TRBJ1-1; D is ambiguous. As DNA, the CDR3 is TGTGCCAGCAGTTTTCCCGAGATTGAAGCTTTCTTT. It specifies CASSFPEIEAFF. Using reference TRBV28 and TRBJ1-1 for the parts outside the CDR3, the full variable domain is DVKVTQSSRYLVKRTGEKVFLECVQDMDHENMFWYRQDPGLGLRLIYFSYDVKMKEKGDIPEGYSVSREKKERFSLILESASTNQTSMYLCASSFPEIEAFFGQGTRLTVV.